Here is one T cell receptor (beta chain) with its context. Its antigen is as yet unknown. A read error may be the cause here, since a much bigger clone is one base away. The source of the sample is a study of T cells after yellow fever vaccination. Background on the study: Fractions containing few cells were prepared with SMART-Seq v4 Ultra Low Input.

Regarding the study as a whole: Contamination by abundant bulk-population clonotypes could be present in FACS-sorted repertoires.

Each CDR3 protein gets one entry after TCRdb re-called the 5' RACE reads with MiXCR. The table includes 100,000 to 150,000 distinct CDR3 sequences, around 7.7% detected once. The CDR3 totals 14 residues. The germline CDR1 and CDR2 sequences are SGHTA and FQGNSA. Trimming took off 2 bases at V and 4 bases at J, with 11 bases between the two ends. This specimen consisted of CD4+ T cells sorted from PBMCs, obtained around 10 days after the first yellow fever vaccination. The chain recombines TRBV7-2 with TRBJ1-1, with no clear D. The sequence came from a man aged 18 to 29 who received the YFV17D yellow fever vaccine. The CDR3 here is CASSLRDASTEAFF. The CDR3, as DNA: TGTGCCAGCAGCTTACGGGATGCGAGCACTGAAGCTTTCTTT.